Listed below are T cell receptor beta chains from one sample, sequenced in a study of T cell responses to AZD1222 COVID-19 vaccine. Generated by immunoSEQ multiplex PCR, the TCRdb table keeps only in-frame clones and is missing some. In the table there are some 150,000 clones, 85% to 95% of which are singletons. The sample here was peripheral blood, taken on day 0 of AZD1222 vaccination. These receptors originate from an adult in good health. Each CDR3 is given with its conserved first and last residue. Fields, in order: D gene, V gene, J gene, clone size, CDR3 DNA, CDR3 protein. The D gene is left open where the match is weak. Rows may omit the clone size; those that give it use once, few, many or a size class.

TRBD2	TRBV2	TRBJ2-4	.	TGTGCCAGCAACCTTAGCGGGAGCCTAGCCAAAAACATTCAGTACTTC	CASNLSGSLAKNIQYF
.	TRBV6-5	TRBJ2-7	once	TGTGCCAGCAGTTACTCGTATTCAGGATTCTACGAGCAGTACTTC	CASSYSYSGFYEQYF
.	TRBV2	TRBJ2-7	.	TGTGCCAGCAGTGAAGGTCGTGGGGGGACCTACGAGCAGTACTTC	CASSEGRGGTYEQYF
.	TRBV15	TRBJ1-2	.	TGTGCCACCAGCAGAGGCCAGATCGATGGCTACACCTTC	CATSRGQIDGYTF
.	TRBV5-1	TRBJ1-2	.	TGCGCCAGCAGCTTGGCCCCTGGACTCCTTCAGGAGGGCTACACCTTC	CASSLAPGLLQEGYTF
.	TRBV10-1	TRBJ2-7	.	TGCGCCAGCAGTGAGTCGGGGGATCGGCGCACCTACGAGCAGTACTTC	CASSESGDRRTYEQYF
TRBD2	TRBV7-3	TRBJ2-1	.	TGTGCCAGCAGCTTACGGACTAGCGGAGGCCCCTACAATGAGCAGTTCTTC	CASSLRTSGGPYNEQFF
TRBD2	TRBV4-2	TRBJ2-7	.	TGTGCCAGCAGCCAAGAAACGACTCGACTAGCGGAGCACGAGCAGTACTTC	CASSQETTRLAEHEQYF
.	TRBV2	TRBJ1-5	.	TGTGCCAGCAGCGGGGTCGCGGAGCCGAATCAGCCCCAGCATTTT	CASSGVAEPNQPQHF
.	TRBV6-2/TRBV6-3	TRBJ1-2	.	TGTGCCAGCAGCACGAAGGGAGTAAACTATGGCTACACCTTC	CASSTKGVNYGYTF
.	TRBV7-7	TRBJ2-3	.	TGTGCTAGCAGCCAGACTCCTACAGATACGCAGTATTTT	CASSQTPTDTQYF
TRBD2	TRBV2	TRBJ2-5	.	TGTGCCAGCAGCGGAACTAGCGGGAGGGCGGAGACCCAGTACTTC	CASSGTSGRAETQYF
.	TRBV25-1	TRBJ2-5	.	TGTGCCAGCAGTGAATATGTTCGGGGGACCCAGTACTTC	CASSEYVRGTQYF
TRBD1	TRBV2	TRBJ2-5	once	TGTGCCAGCAGTGAAGTTGACAGGGGGGTAAAGACCCAGTACTTC	CASSEVDRGVKTQYF
.	TRBV13	TRBJ2-1	.	TGTGCCAGCAGCCTATCCTACAATGAGCAGTTCTTC	CASSLSYNEQFF
.	TRBV7-8	TRBJ2-1	.	TGTGCCAGCAGTCCTATGGGCCGAACTAGCTTTTATTACAATGAGCAGTTCTTC	CASSPMGRTSFYYNEQFF
TRBD1	TRBV5-1	TRBJ2-1	.	TGCGCCAGCAGCTACGACAGGGGGCTATACGGTGAGCAGTTCTTC	CASSYDRGLYGEQFF
.	TRBV3-1/TRBV3-2	TRBJ1-3	.	TGTGCCAGCAGCCAAGAGGGACGCTACTCTGGAAACACCATATATTTT	CASSQEGRYSGNTIYF
.	TRBV5-1	TRBJ2-3	.	TGCGCCAGCAGCCGGTCGCCTGGATTCACAGATACGCAGTATTTT	CASSRSPGFTDTQYF
.	TRBV7-2	TRBJ1-1	.	TGTGCCAGCAGCACCAATAGACCCAATTCTAACACTGAAGCTTTCTTT	CASSTNRPNSNTEAFF
.	TRBV5-1	TRBJ1-2	.	TGCGCCAGCAGCTTGGACACGCAGTTTGATGGCTACACCTTC	CASSLDTQFDGYTF
TRBD2	TRBV3-1/TRBV3-2	TRBJ2-2	.	TGTGCCAGCAGCCCGACCGGGACTAGCGGGTTGGGCACCGGGGAGCTGTTTTTT	CASSPTGTSGLGTGELFF
TRBD2	TRBV7-2	TRBJ2-7	.	TGTGCCAGCAGCTTACTCGGGAGGACCTACGAGCAGTACTTC	CASSLLGRTYEQYF
.	TRBV3-1/TRBV3-2	TRBJ1-3	.	TGTGCCAGCAGCCAATTTGTAGGAAACACCATATATTTT	CASSQFVGNTIYF
.	TRBV11-2	TRBJ2-7	.	TGTGCCAGCAGCTTAGGAAAAAGGGAGCAGTACTTC	CASSLGKREQYF
.	TRBV3-1/TRBV3-2	TRBJ2-2	.	TGTGCCAGCTGCCCCCGTGGAACCGGGGAGCTGTTTTTT	CASCPRGTGELFF
.	TRBV2	TRBJ1-5	.	TGTGCCAGCAGTGGGTGGGATCAGCCCCAGCATTTT	CASSGWDQPQHF
.	TRBV9	TRBJ2-2	.	TGTGCCAGCAGCGTAGCAGGGGGGACCACCGGGGAGCTGTTTTTT	CASSVAGGTTGELFF